These 5 T cell receptor beta chains were all obtained from the same sample, sequenced in a study of T-cell reconstitution after alpha-beta-depleted transplantation in children. Researchers prepared the TCRbeta library using unique molecular identifiers, the study reports. TCRdb itself ran the PCR reads through MiXCR, one entry per CDR3 protein. Of hundreds of thousands of distinct CDR3 sequences in the sample, roughly 10% are singletons; the top ten hold roughly 3.9%. The sample consisted of PBMCs from the stem cell graft donor, taken from the stem cell graft. These TCRs come from a human donor who donated a stem cell graft to a child with acute myeloid leukemia.

The genes are TRBV29-1 and TRBJ2-1; 9 bases match TRBD2. The CDR3 consists of 16 residues. Germline lookup yields CDR1 SQVTM and CDR2 ANQGSEA. V lost 2 bases and J lost 8; bases outside the gene matches: 13. Here the CDR3 DNA reads TGCAGCGTTGAATTCGGGGGACTAGCTGTCATCGATGAGCAGTTCTTC. Amino acids: CSVEFGGLAVIDEQFF.

The sample holds a few counts of this clonotype. The chain is built from TRBV6-2 or TRBV6-3 and TRBJ2-2, with 8 bases identical to TRBD1. Germline loops: CDR1 MNHEY, CDR2 SVGEGT. The CDR3 is made up of 15 amino acids. J was trimmed by 3 bases and V by 7 bases; bases with no gene match: 7. CDR3 residues: CASTGGTGYTGELFF. CDR3 nucleotide sequence: TGTGCCAGCACCGGAGGGACAGGATACACCGGGGAGCTGTTTTTT.

This clonotype was counted many times. The CDR3 DNA sequence: TGTGCCAGCAGCCAAGCGATTCCGGGTGAGCAGTTCTTC. It encodes CASSQAIPGEQFF. This chain connects TRBV3-1 to TRBJ2-1; no definite D call. Germline loops: CDR1 LGHDT, CDR2 YNNKEL (reference sequence). Trimming removed 1 base at V and 9 bases at J, with 10 bases between. This CDR3 region has 13 residues.

This rearrangement joins TRBV4-1 to TRBJ2-3; 8 bases match TRBD2. The CDR3 loop spans 16 amino acids. Germline V gene sequence: CDR1 MGHRA, CDR2 YSYEKL. J gave up 2 bases and V 5 bases, and 9 bases lay outside the gene matches. CDR3 region: CASSLTSGSTTDTQYF. The CDR3, as DNA: TGCGCCAGCAGCTTAACAAGCGGGAGTACCACAGATACGCAGTATTTT.

This clonotype has just a few counts. This rearrangement joins TRBV20-1 to TRBJ2-7, with D possibly being TRBD1 or TRBD2 (5 bases each). The germline gives CDR1 DFQATT, CDR2 SNEGSKA (reference sequence). V lost 0 bases and J 4 bases, leaving 19 bases between the germline ends. The CDR3 runs 16 residues. The CDR3 DNA follows: TGCAGTGCTAGAGAGTTCGGGGCGCCCGGAAGGTACGAGCAGTACTTC. Translation: CSAREFGAPGRYEQYF.